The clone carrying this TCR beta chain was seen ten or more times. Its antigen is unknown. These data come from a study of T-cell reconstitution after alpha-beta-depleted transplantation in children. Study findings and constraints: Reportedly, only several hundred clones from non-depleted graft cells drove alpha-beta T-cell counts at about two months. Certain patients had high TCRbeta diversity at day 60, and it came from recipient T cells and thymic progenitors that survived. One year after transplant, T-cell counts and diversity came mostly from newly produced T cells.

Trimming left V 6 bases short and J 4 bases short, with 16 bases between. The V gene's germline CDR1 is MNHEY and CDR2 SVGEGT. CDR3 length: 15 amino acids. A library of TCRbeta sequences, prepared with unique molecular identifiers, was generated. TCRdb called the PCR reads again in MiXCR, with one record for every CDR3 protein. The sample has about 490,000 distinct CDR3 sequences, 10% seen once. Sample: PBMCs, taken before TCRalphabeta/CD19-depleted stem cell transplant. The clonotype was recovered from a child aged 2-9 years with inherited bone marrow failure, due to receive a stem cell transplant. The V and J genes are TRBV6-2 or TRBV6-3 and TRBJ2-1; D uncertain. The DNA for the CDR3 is TGTGCCAGCAGCCCAAACTACCAGAGGTACAATGAGCAGTTCTTC. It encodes CASSPNYQRYNEQFF.